The sequence of this TCR beta chain was determined in a study of blood T cell repertoires in COVID-19. Whole-study context: The United States, Italy and Spain were the sources of the acute and convalescent COVID-19 samples. From T cells, B-cell-depleted T cells, or PBMCs came the material, which was cDNA or gDNA.

Those enrolled, adults aged roughly 18 to 90 years, came from 20 to 25 US areas. The method was immunoSEQ multiplex PCR; TCRdb's version includes in-frame clones alone and lacks a portion of them. The sample records 150,000 to 200,000 clones, around 80% being singletons. Germline lookup yields CDR1 ENHRY and CDR2 SYGVKD. V was clipped by 4 bases and J by 6 bases, with 9 bases between them. The CDR3 runs 13 residues. The sequence came from a man aged 65 to 79 who had been exposed to COVID-19. This chain uses TRBV10-3 with TRBJ2-2; D perhaps matches TRBD2 (6 bases). Sequenced sample: PBMCs or T cells enriched from blood (not recorded which). In nucleotides, the CDR3 is TGTGCCATCAGTGGTAGGGAGGCCGGGGAGCTGTTTTTT. Amino acids: CAISGREAGELFF.